This T cell receptor (beta chain) was recorded in a study of shared clonotypes between healthy human individuals (dated by TCRdb to the early 2020s). A note on the overall study: A couple of women and a few men aged 18 to 49 years were included in the cohort. For each donor, CD4 naive and CD4 memory were each given three plates, CD8 naive was given two plates, and CD8 memory was given one plate. The study deeply sequenced blood TCR repertoires of about 5 healthy adults to estimate repertoire size and the extent of clonotype sharing between individuals. Libraries were prepared and TCR repertoires were sequenced by different laboratories using diverse techniques, in order to increase sequencing depth and limit assay-specific biases. Each donor's leukapheresis produced roughly between about 0.9 and 9.5 billion PBMCs. Overall study outcomes, separate from this receptor: Based on pairwise subsampling, the degree of clonotype sharing among donors was expected to be affected by sequencing depth. Clonotypes shared by all four sorted-subset donors showed higher generation probabilities than non-shared clonotypes. The small number of donors limited the genetic and exposure-history diversity represented. Naive subsets generally had larger estimated clonotype richness than memory subsets did. Rarefaction of sorted-subset datasets indicated incomplete sequencing despite the large sequencing depth. Approximately 5% of naive CD4, 3.5% of naive CD8, about 2.1% of memory CD4, and less than 0.45% of memory CD8 clonotypes were shared across a few donors. Sampling was restricted to blood, and TCR repertoires in tissues likely differ from the TCR repertoires found in blood.

Compared with germline, V lacks 4 bases and J lacks 0 bases; bases without a gene match: 6. Per the germline V gene, MNHEY is the CDR1 and SVGAGI is the CDR2. The CDR3 spans 16 residues, from the cysteine through the phenylalanine. Kept here is only the CDR3 DNA, which spans 48 bases and is read in frame from base 1. As regards this clone: Its antigen remains undetermined. Per-base qualities were not stored, and no clone one base away is much larger.

CD8 naive samples were CD45RO-negative cells positively selected for CCR7, giving a CD45RA+CCR7+ population that excluded TemRA cells. Donors were healthy HIV-negative adults with no recently reported acute infections or vaccinations. All donors were Caucasian adults living in Nashville, Tennessee, USA. Blood was collected by leukapheresis, and PBMCs were isolated by Ficoll-Histopaque density gradient centrifugation and then cryopreserved in liquid nitrogen vapor phase. Purity and quantity of every magnetically sorted T cell population were checked by analytical flow cytometry. Genomic DNA was isolated from every sorted fraction and measured by UV absorbance on a Nanodrop 2000c. TCR CDR3 regions were amplified from genomic DNA by multiplex PCR using the deep immunoSEQ assay. Extracted genomic DNA from each cell subset was distributed evenly across all wells of several immunoSEQ 96-well plates, and each plate was treated as a replicate. For sorted subsets, about 220 ng of genomic DNA, equivalent to some 30,000 T cell genomes, went into each replicate PCR. Purified libraries were quantified with a Qubit 3.0 fluorometer, sized on a Bioanalyzer 2100, and re-quantified with the KAPA Library Quantification kit. A separate single-read 150-cycle Illumina NextSeq 550 flow cell was used to sequence each immunoSEQ 96-well plate. On the study's bioinformatics: Because the immunoSEQ output held only junctional sequences and lacked quality scores, the filtering could not match the filtering applied to full-length reads. To assign V/J genes and CDR3, sequences were annotated using PyIR, a Python wrapper for IgBLAST v1.9, with IMGT germline references. Any read was removed if the V/J assignment was weak (E-value above 1e-6), the CDR3 was missing, or the read contained stop codons, out-of-frame junctions, or ambiguous translated residues. V3J clonotypes were defined by identical inferred V gene, J gene, and CDR3 amino acid sequence. Percentage overlap between repertoires was computed as shared unique clonotypes divided by the size of the smaller repertoire. Three approaches were used to assess repertoire richness: RTK rarefaction, the Chao1 estimator, and Recon v2.1 estimates of unobserved clonotypes. Generation probabilities for all TCRbeta clonotypes obtained by the gDNA method from a handful of donors were computed using OLGA. Here the immuneACCESS table is served through TCRdb, limited to in-frame sequences with V and J called. Missing clones are a known gap in these copies; in checked studies unresolved V genes cover under half, and the rest lacks a known reason. The DNA was the basis for D and trimming; V, J and clone size are from that table. The sample yields roughly 600,000 clones; 98% were counted once. Approximately 0.3% of the sample lies in the top ten.

The V gene is TRBV6-5 and the J gene is TRBJ1-3; TRBD1 lines up with 7 middle nucleotides. Input material: naive CD8+ T cells sorted from blood. The cell subset or site tag for this specimen amounts to: CD45RA+CCR7+. The clonotype originates from a man aged 25 to 40 in good health. For the CDR3, the sequence is CASSWMGQTSGNTIYF. The sequence in DNA is TGTGCCAGCAGTTGGATGGGACAGACCTCTGGAAACACCATATATTTT.